This is a list of T cell receptor beta chains from one sample in a study of T cell repertoires and HLA-DP antigens. The protocol was immunoSEQ multiplex PCR, while the TCRdb copy is restricted to in-frame clones and leaves out a portion. This table holds approximately 100,000 clones, approximately 86% found once. Antigens for these TCRs are unknown. What was sequenced was CD4+ T cells from PBMCs. The receptors originated from a man between 50 and 59 years old in good health and CMV-seronegative. CDR3s include the opening cysteine and the closing phenylalanine or tryptophan. The D gene is left open where the match is weak. Size is omitted from some rows. Given values are once, few, many or a class for expanded clones.

D	J	V	size	length	CDR3	DNA
-	TRBJ2-7	TRBV28	-	16	CASSAPLAGSSYEQYF	TGTGCCAGCAGTGCCCCTCTGGCAGGGAGCTCCTACGAGCAGTACTTC
-	TRBJ2-7	TRBV6-1	-	15	CATVVGGADTYEQYF	TGTGCCACCGTCGTGGGGGGCGCGGATACGTACGAGCAGTACTTC
TRBD2	TRBJ2-7	TRBV2	-	15	CASSEWTSGAYEQYF	TGTGCCAGCAGTGAATGGACTAGCGGGGCCTACGAGCAGTACTTC
-	TRBJ2-3	TRBV19	-	15	CASSAPRTTSDTQYF	TGTGCCAGTAGCGCCCCTCGGACAACCTCAGATACGCAGTATTTT
-	TRBJ2-7	TRBV5-1	-	13	CASSKDSSYEQYF	TGCGCCAGCAGCAAAGACAGTTCCTACGAGCAGTACTTC
-	TRBJ1-2	TRBV14	-	15	CASSQDLRGTSGYTF	TGTGCCAGCAGCCAAGATCTGAGGGGAACTAGTGGCTACACCTTC
-	TRBJ2-2	TRBV6-6	-	12	CASSLLGGELFF	TGTGCCAGCAGCCTACTCGGCGGGGAGCTGTTTTTT
-	TRBJ2-2	TRBV5-1	-	16	CASSLFPGGRTGELFF	TGCGCCAGCAGCTTGTTTCCGGGCGGTCGCACCGGGGAGCTGTTTTTT
TRBD2	TRBJ2-3	TRBV7-9	-	16	CASSLAVLAGSDTQYF	TGTGCCAGCAGCTTAGCCGTGCTAGCGGGTTCAGATACGCAGTATTTT
TRBD2	TRBJ2-5	TRBV28	-	14	CASSTSGWQETQYF	TGTGCCAGCAGCACTAGCGGGTGGCAAGAGACCCAGTACTTC
TRBD2	TRBJ2-7	TRBV9	-	17	CASSVEASGRVRSEQYF	TGTGCCAGCAGCGTAGAGGCTAGCGGGAGGGTTCGAAGCGAGCAGTACTTC
TRBD2	TRBJ2-2	TRBV11-2	-	14	CASSLGGGTGELFF	TGTGCCAGCAGCTTAGGGGGGGGCACCGGGGAGCTGTTTTTT
-	TRBJ1-2	TRBV27	-	11	CASSHSEGYTF	TGTGCCAGTTCCCATTCGGAGGGCTACACCTTC
TRBD1	TRBJ1-2	TRBV10-2	-	13	CASSEIGGRGYTF	TGCGCCAGCAGTGAGATAGGGGGCCGTGGCTACACCTTC
TRBD1	TRBJ2-7	TRBV5-6	-	16	CASSLPGQGISYEQYF	TGTGCCAGCAGCCTCCCGGGACAGGGGATCTCCTACGAGCAGTACTTC
-	TRBJ1-4	TRBV7-9	-	16	CASSGGRVHANEKLFF	TGTGCCAGCAGCGGGGGGCGGGTTCATGCTAATGAAAAACTGTTTTTT
TRBD1	TRBJ2-7	TRBV27	-	16	CASSPPPTGVPYEQYF	TGTGCCAGCAGTCCCCCCCCGACAGGGGTCCCCTACGAGCAGTACTTC
TRBD2	TRBJ2-5	TRBV4-3	-	17	CASSQVTTSGDQETQYF	TGCGCCAGCAGCCAAGTAACCACTAGCGGGGACCAAGAGACCCAGTACTTC
TRBD2	TRBJ2-1	TRBV30	-	15	CAWSVGGSSYNEQFF	TGTGCCTGGAGCGTCGGCGGGAGCTCCTACAATGAGCAGTTCTTC
-	TRBJ1-1	TRBV19	once	14	CASSIGNRNTEAFF	TGTGCCAGTAGTATAGGGAACAGGAACACTGAAGCTTTCTTT
TRBD2	TRBJ2-3	TRBV18	-	15	CASSPRREHTDTQYF	TGTGCCAGCTCACCAAGGCGGGAGCACACAGATACGCAGTATTTT
TRBD2	TRBJ2-3	TRBV27	once	18	CASSLRRPLLAGTDTQYF	TGTGCCAGCAGTTTAAGGCGCCCCCTACTAGCGGGCACAGATACGCAGTATTTT
-	TRBJ1-1	TRBV15	-	16	CATSGGVAGRGTEAFF	TGTGCCACCAGCGGGGGGGTGGCGGGGCGAGGTACTGAAGCTTTCTTT
TRBD1	TRBJ1-5	TRBV19	once	14	CASRTDRAGQPQHF	TGTGCCAGTAGAACAGACAGGGCGGGCCAGCCCCAGCATTTT
-	TRBJ1-3	TRBV19	once	11	CASSQENTIYF	TGTGCCAGTAGTCAAGAAAACACCATATATTTT
-	TRBJ1-2	TRBV11-1	-	14	CASSLGEGDYGYTF	TGTGCCAGCAGCTTAGGCGAGGGAGACTATGGCTACACCTTC
TRBD1	TRBJ2-3	TRBV29-1	-	13	CSVPRTGPDTQYF	TGCAGCGTTCCTCGGACAGGGCCAGATACGCAGTATTTT
-	TRBJ1-3	TRBV7-8	-	15	CASSLTDESGNTIYF	TGTGCCAGCAGCCTTACAGACGAATCTGGAAACACCATATATTTT
-	TRBJ2-5	TRBV20-1	-	11	CSGQDGETQYF	TGCAGTGGTCAAGACGGCGAGACCCAGTACTTC
-	TRBJ1-2	TRBV14	once	12	CASSFRNYGYTF	TGTGCCAGCAGTTTTAGAAACTATGGCTACACCTTC
TRBD2	TRBJ2-5	TRBV7-9	-	13	CASSFGGVETQYF	TGTGCCAGCAGCTTTGGGGGGGTAGAGACCCAGTACTTC
TRBD2	TRBJ2-1	TRBV4-1	-	17	CASSQEGGLAGDNEQFF	TGCGCCAGCAGCCAAGAGGGTGGGCTAGCGGGTGACAATGAGCAGTTCTTC
TRBD2	TRBJ2-7	TRBV10-3	once	14	CAISPLAGVDEQYF	TGTGCCATCAGTCCACTAGCGGGAGTTGACGAGCAGTACTTC
-	TRBJ1-4	TRBV27	-	13	CASSLRFGGKLFF	TGTGCCAGCAGTTTAAGGTTTGGGGGAAAACTGTTTTTT
TRBD1	TRBJ2-7	TRBV10-1	-	14	CASTGTGVFYEQYF	TGCGCCAGCACGGGGACAGGGGTTTTCTACGAGCAGTACTTC
TRBD2	TRBJ2-7	TRBV9	-	15	CASSTIAGGYDEQYF	TGTGCCAGCAGCACAATAGCGGGAGGTTACGACGAGCAGTACTTC
-	TRBJ1-1	TRBV30	-	12	CAWSVKGSEAFF	TGTGCCTGGAGTGTAAAGGGCTCTGAAGCTTTCTTT
TRBD2	TRBJ2-3	TRBV11-3	-	18	CASSLESGGSRATDTQYF	TGTGCCAGCAGCTTGGAGTCGGGGGGGAGCAGGGCCACAGATACGCAGTATTTT
-	TRBJ2-1	TRBV25-1	once	14	CASKGGSWYNEQFF	TGTGCCAGCAAAGGGGGGTCGTGGTACAATGAGCAGTTCTTC
-	TRBJ1-4	TRBV6-6	-	15	CASSYSKQGGEKLFF	TGTGCCAGCAGTTACTCGAAACAGGGTGGTGAAAAACTGTTTTTT
TRBD2	TRBJ2-3	TRBV2	-	17	CASRELAGGSSTDTQYF	TGTGCCAGCAGGGAATTAGCGGGAGGGAGTAGCACAGATACGCAGTATTTT
TRBD1	TRBJ2-7	TRBV27	-	18	CASSLHHNRQGSSYEQYF	TGTGCCAGCAGCCTTCATCACAACAGACAGGGGAGCTCCTACGAGCAGTACTTC